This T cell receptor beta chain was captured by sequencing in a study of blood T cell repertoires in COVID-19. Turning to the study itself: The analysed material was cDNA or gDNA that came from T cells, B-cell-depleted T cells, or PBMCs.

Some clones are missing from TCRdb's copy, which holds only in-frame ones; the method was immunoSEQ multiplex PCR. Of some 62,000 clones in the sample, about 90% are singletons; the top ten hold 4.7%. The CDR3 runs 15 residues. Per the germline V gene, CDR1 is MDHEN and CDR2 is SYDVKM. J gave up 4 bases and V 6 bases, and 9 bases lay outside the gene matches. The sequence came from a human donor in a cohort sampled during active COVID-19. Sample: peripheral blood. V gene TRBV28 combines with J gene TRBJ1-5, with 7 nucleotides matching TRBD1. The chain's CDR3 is CASRPSTGRNQPQHF. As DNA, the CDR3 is TGTGCCAGCAGGCCCTCGACAGGGAGGAATCAGCCCCAGCATTTT.